Listed below are T cell receptor beta chains from one sample, sequenced in a study of T cell responses to AZD1222 COVID-19 vaccine. Repertoires were generated with immunoSEQ multiplex PCR, while TCRdb's copy carries only in-frame clones and drops some. The data show about 180,000 clones, approximately 94% seen once. Sequenced material: peripheral blood, taken 28 days after the second AZD1222 dose. These receptor sequences come from an adult who received the AZD1222 COVID-19 vaccine. CDR3s leave out the opening cysteine and the closing phenylalanine or tryptophan.

V,J,CDR3
TRBV10-2,TRBJ1-5,ASSAEPFDQPQH
TRBV9,TRBJ2-7,ASSAKGGGLSHEQY
TRBV28,TRBJ2-2,ASSLVLAGVIGELF
TRBV12-3/TRBV12-4,TRBJ2-3,ASSLGGADTQY
TRBV27,TRBJ1-1,ASRPIQGITEAF
TRBV6-5,TRBJ2-7,ASRAGTGASYEQY
TRBV19,TRBJ1-2,ASSDASGAYGYT
TRBV6-1,TRBJ2-7,ASSEVGAYEQY
TRBV25-1,TRBJ1-4,ASSDHRGARKEKLF
TRBV27,TRBJ1-2,ASSPYTGGTDGYT
TRBV7-3,TRBJ2-7,ASSSEPSGRIYEQY
TRBV11-2,TRBJ1-1,ASSLGGVNTEAF
TRBV19,TRBJ1-1,ASSIRDTLNTEAF
TRBV27,TRBJ2-1,ASTQGVAGGNEQF